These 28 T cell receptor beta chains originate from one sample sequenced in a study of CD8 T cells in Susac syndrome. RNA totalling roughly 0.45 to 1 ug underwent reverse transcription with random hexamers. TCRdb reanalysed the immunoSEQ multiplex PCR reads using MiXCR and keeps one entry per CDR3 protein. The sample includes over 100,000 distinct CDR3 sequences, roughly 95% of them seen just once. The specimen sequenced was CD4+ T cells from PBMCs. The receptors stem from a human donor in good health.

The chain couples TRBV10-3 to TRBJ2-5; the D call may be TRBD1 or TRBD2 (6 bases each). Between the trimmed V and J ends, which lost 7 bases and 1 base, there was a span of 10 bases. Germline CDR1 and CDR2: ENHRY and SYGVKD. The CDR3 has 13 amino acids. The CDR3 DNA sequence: TGTGCCATCAAGGGGGGCAGCCAAGAGACCCAGTACTTC. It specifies CAIKGGSQETQYF.

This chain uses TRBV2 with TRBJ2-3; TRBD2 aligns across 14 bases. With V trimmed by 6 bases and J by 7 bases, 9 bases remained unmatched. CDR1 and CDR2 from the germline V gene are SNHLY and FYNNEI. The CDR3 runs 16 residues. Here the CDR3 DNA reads TGTGCCAGCAGCCTGGGACTAGCGGGAGCCGAGCATACGCAGTATTTT. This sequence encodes CASSLGLAGAEHTQYF.

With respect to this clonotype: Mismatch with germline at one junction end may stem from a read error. CDR3 in DNA: TGTGCTAGCAGCTTAGCGGGGGGGGCCCAGTACTTC. Protein product: CASSLAGGAQYF. This chain connects TRBV7-7 to TRBJ2-5; TRBD2 matches 11 bases. The germline V gene encodes CDR1 SSHAT and CDR2 FNYEAQ (reference sequence). The CDR3 runs to 12 residues. Based on the CDR3 plus reference TRBV7-7 and TRBJ2-5, the full variable domain is GAGVSQSPRYKVTKRGQDVTLRCDPISSHATLYWYQQALGQGPEFLTYFNYEAQPDKSGLPSDRFSAERPEGSISTLTIQRTEQRDSAMYRCASSLAGGAQYFGPGTRLLVL.

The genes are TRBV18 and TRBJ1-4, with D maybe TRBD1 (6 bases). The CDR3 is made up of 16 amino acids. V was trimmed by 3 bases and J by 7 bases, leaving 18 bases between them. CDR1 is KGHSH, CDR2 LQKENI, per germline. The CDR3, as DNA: TGTGCCAGCTCACCGCTAGGGACACCGTCTCTTGAAAAACTGTTTTTT. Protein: CASSPLGTPSLEKLFF.

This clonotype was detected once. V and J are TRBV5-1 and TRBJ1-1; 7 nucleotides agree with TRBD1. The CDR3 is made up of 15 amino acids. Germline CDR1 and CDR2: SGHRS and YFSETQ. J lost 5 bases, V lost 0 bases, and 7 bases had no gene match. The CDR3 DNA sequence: TGCGCCAGCAGCTTGGTGCCCGGGACAGAGACTGAAGCTTTCTTT. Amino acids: CASSLVPGTETEAFF.

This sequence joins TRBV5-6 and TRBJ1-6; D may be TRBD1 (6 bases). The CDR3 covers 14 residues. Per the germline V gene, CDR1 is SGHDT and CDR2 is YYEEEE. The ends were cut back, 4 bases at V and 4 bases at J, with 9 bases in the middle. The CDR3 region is CASSSTGYNSPLHF. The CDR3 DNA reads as TGTGCCAGCAGCAGCACAGGGTATAATTCACCCCTCCACTTT.

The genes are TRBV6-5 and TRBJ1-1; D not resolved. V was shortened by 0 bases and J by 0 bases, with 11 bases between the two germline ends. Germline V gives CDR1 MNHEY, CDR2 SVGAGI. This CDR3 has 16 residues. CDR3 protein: CASSYSRRSLNTEAFF. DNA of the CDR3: TGTGCCAGCAGTTACTCCCGACGGAGTTTGAACACTGAAGCTTTCTTT.

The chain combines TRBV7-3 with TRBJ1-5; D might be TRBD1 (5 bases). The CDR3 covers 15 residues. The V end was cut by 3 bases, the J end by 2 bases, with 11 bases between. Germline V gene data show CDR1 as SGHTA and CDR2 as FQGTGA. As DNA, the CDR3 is TGTGCCAGCAGCTTGGACGGGGCAGGCAATCAGCCCCAGCATTTT. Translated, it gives CASSLDGAGNQPQHF.

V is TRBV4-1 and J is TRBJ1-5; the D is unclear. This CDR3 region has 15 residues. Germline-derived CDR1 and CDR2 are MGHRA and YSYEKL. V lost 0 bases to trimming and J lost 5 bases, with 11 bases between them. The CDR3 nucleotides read TGCGCCAGCAGCCAAGATCCGCAGGCCCATCAGCCCCAGCATTTT. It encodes CASSQDPQAHQPQHF.

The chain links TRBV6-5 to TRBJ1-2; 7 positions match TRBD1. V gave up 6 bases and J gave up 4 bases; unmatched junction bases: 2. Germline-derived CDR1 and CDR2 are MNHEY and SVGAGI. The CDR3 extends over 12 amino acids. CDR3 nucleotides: TGTGCCAGCAGCGGGACAGCCTATGGCTACACCTTC. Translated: CASSGTAYGYTF.

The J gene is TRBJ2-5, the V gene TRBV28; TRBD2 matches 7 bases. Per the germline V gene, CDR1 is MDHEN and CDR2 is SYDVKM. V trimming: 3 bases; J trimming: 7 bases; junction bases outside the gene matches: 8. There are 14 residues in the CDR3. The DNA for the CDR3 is TGTGCCAGCAGTTTTGCTGCGGGGAGGGGGACCCAGTACTTC. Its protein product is CASSFAAGRGTQYF.

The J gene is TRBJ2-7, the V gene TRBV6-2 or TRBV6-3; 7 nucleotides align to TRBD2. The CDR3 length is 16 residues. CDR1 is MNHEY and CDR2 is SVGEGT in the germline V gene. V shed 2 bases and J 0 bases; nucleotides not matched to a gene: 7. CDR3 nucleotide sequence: TGTGCCAGCAGTTACGGGTTAGGGACTACCTCCTACGAGCAGTACTTC. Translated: CASSYGLGTTSYEQYF.

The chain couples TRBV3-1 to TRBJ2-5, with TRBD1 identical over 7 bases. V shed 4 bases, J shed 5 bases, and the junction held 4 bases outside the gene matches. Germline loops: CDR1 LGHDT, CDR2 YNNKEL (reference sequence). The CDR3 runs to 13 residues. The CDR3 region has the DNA TGTGCCAGCAGCCGACAGGGTGCGGAGACCCAGTACTTC. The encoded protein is CASSRQGAETQYF.

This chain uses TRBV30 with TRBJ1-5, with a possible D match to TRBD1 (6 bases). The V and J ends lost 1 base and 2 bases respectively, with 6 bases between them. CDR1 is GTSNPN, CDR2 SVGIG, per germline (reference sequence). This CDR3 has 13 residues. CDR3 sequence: CAWSGQGNQPQHF. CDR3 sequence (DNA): TGTGCCTGGAGTGGACAGGGCAATCAGCCCCAGCATTTT.

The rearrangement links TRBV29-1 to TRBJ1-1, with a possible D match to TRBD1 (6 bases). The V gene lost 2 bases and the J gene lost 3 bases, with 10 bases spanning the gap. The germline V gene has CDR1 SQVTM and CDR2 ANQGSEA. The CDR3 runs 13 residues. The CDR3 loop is CSVEPYRDTEAFF. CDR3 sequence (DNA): TGCAGCGTTGAACCATACAGGGACACTGAAGCTTTCTTT.

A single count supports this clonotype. As DNA, the CDR3 is TGTGCCAGCAGCCCCCCGTTAAGGGAAGGAAACACCATATATTTT. This codes for CASSPPLREGNTIYF. V is TRBV7-9 and J is TRBJ1-3; no definite D call. Germline CDR1 reads SEHNR; CDR2 reads FQNEAQ (reference sequence). V lost 5 bases, J lost 4 bases, and 15 bases lay in between. CDR3 length: 15 residues.

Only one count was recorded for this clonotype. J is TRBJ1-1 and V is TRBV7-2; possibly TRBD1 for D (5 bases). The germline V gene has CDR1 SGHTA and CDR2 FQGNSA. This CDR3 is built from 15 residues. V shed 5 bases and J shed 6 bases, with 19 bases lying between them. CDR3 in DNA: TGTGCCAGCAGCCCCATGGGGGGGAAAGGCGCTGAAGCTTTCTTT. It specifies CASSPMGGKGAEAFF.

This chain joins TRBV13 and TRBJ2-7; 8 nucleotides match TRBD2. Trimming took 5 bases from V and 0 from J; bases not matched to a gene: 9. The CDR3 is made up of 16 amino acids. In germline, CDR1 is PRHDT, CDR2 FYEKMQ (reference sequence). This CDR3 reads CASSKLAGKTSYEQYF. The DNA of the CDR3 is TGTGCCAGCAGCAAATTAGCGGGAAAAACCTCCTACGAGCAGTACTTC. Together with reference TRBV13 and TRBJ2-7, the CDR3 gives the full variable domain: AAGVIQSPRHLIKEKRETATLKCYPIPRHDTVYWYQQGPGQDPQFLISFYEKMQSDKGSIPDRFSAQQFSDYHSELNMSSLELGDSALYFCASSKLAGKTSYEQYFGPGTRLTVT.

This CDR3 is CATRLVYNSPLHF. For the CDR3, the DNA is TGTGCCACTAGACTCGTCTATAATTCACCCCTCCACTTT. This chain uses TRBV11-1 with TRBJ1-6; D remains unclear. Germline-derived CDR1 and CDR2 are SGHAT and FQDESV (reference sequence). Trimming cost V 10 bases and J 3 bases, with 10 bases left between them. The length of the CDR3 is 13 residues.

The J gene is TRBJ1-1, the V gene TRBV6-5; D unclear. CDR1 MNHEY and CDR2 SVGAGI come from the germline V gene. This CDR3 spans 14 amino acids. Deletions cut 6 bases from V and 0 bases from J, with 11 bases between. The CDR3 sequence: CASRPAGVNTEAFF. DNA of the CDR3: TGTGCCAGCAGACCCGCCGGGGTGAACACTGAAGCTTTCTTT.

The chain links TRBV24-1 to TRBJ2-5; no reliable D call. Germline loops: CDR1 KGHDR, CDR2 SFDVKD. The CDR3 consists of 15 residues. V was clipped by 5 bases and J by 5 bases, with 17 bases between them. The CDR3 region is CATSVIKPGGETQYF. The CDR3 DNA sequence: TGTGCCACCAGTGTTATAAAACCCGGCGGCGAGACCCAGTACTTC.

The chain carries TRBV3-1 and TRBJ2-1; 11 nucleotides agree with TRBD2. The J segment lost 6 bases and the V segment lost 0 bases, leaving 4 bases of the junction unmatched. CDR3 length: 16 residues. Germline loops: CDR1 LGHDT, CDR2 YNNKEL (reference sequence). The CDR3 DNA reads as TGTGCCAGCAGCCAAGATCTACTAGCGGGAGTCAATGAGCAGTTCTTC. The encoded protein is CASSQDLLAGVNEQFF.

The CDR3 DNA reads TGTGCCAGCAGCCCCCCCGGGGAGCTGTTTTTT. Protein product: CASSPPGELFF. V gene TRBV7-2 combines with J gene TRBJ2-2; no clear D gene. With 5 bases removed from V and 6 bases from J, the gap between germline ends came to 4 bases. Germline V lookup: CDR1 SGHTA, CDR2 FQGNSA. The CDR3 extends over 11 amino acids. The full variable domain, completed using reference TRBV7-2 and TRBJ2-2, is GAGVSQSPSNKVTEKGKDVELRCDPISGHTALYWYRQSLGQGLEFLIYFQGNSAPDKSGLPSDRFSAERTGGSVSTLTIQRTQQEDSAVYLCASSPPGELFFGEGSRLTVL.

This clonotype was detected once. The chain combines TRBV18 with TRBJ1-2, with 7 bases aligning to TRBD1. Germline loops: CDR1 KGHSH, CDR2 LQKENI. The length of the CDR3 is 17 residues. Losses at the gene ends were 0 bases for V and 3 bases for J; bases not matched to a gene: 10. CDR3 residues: CASSPPGSTGPDYGYTF. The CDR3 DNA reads TGTGCCAGCTCACCACCTGGGTCGACAGGGCCCGACTATGGCTACACCTTC. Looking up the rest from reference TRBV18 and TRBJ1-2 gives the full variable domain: NAGVMQNPRHLVRRRGQEARLRCSPMKGHSHVYWYRQLPEEGLKFMVYLQKENIIDESGMPKERFSAEFPKEGPSILRIQQVVRGDSAAYFCASSPPGSTGPDYGYTFGSGTRLTVV.

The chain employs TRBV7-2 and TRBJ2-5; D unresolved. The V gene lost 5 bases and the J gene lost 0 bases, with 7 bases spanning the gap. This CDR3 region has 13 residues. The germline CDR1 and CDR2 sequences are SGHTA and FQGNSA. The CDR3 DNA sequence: TGTGCCAGCAGCCCCAAGTACCAAGAGACCCAGTACTTC. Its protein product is CASSPKYQETQYF. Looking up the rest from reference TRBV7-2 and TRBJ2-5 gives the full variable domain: GAGVSQSPSNKVTEKGKDVELRCDPISGHTALYWYRQSLGQGLEFLIYFQGNSAPDKSGLPSDRFSAERTGGSVSTLTIQRTQQEDSAVYLCASSPKYQETQYFGPGTRLLVL.

The CDR3 region is CASSPTLGGWNEQFF. CDR3 bases: TGTGCCAGCTCACCGACGCTCGGGGGTTGGAATGAGCAGTTCTTC. V and J are TRBV18 and TRBJ2-1; possibly TRBD2 for D (6 bases). Germline V gives CDR1 KGHSH, CDR2 LQKENI. This CDR3 has 15 residues. The V end was cut by 3 bases, the J end by 7 bases, with 16 bases between.

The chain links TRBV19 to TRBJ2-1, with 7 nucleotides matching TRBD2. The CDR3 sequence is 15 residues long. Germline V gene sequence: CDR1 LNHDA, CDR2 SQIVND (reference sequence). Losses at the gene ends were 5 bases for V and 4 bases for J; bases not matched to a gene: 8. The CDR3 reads CASSVGTTNYNEQFF. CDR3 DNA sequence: TGTGCCAGTAGTGTAGGGACTACAAATTACAATGAGCAGTTCTTC. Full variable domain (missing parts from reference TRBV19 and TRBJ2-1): DGGITQSPKYLFRKEGQNVTLSCEQNLNHDAMYWYRQDPGQGLRLIYYSQIVNDFQKGDIAEGYSVSREKKESFPLTVTSAQKNPTAFYLCASSVGTTNYNEQFFGPGTRLTVL.

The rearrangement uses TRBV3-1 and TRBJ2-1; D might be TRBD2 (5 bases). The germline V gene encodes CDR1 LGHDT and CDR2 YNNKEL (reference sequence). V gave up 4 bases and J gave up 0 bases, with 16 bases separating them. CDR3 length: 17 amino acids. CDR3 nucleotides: TGTGCCAGCAGCCCGCCCAGGAGGTGGAGCTCCTACAATGAGCAGTTCTTC. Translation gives CASSPPRRWSSYNEQFF.